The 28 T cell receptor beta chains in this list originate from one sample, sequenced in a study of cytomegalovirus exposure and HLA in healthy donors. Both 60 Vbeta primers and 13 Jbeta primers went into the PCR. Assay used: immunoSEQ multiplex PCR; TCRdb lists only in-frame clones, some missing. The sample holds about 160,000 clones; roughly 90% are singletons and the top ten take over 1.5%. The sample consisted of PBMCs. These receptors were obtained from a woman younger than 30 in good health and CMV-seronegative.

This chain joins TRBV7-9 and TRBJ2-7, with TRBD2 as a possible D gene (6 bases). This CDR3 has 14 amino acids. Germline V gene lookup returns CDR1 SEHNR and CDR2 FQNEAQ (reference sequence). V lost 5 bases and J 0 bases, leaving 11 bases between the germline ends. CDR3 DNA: TGTGCCAGCAGCCGGGACTCAACCTCCTACGAGCAGTACTTC. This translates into CASSRDSTSYEQYF.

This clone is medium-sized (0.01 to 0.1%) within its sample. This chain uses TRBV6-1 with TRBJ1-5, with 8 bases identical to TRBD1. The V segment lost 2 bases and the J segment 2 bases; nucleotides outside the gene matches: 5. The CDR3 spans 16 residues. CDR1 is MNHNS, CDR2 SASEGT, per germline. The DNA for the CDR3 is TGTGCCAGCAGTGAAAAGGACAGGGACGGCAATCAGCCCCAGCATTTT. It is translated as CASSEKDRDGNQPQHF.

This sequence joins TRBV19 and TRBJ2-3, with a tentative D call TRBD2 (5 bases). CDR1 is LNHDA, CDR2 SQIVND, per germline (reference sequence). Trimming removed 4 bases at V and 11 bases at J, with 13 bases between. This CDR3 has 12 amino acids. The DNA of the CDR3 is TGTGCCAGTAGTAGTGCGGCGGGTGAGCAGTATTTT. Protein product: CASSSAAGEQYF.

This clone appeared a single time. The CDR3 DNA follows: TGTGCCAGCAGCGCCATCATCGGGTGGGGCGCAGATACGCAGTATTTT. Encoded protein: CASSAIIGWGADTQYF. This chain connects TRBV7-9 to TRBJ2-3, with D perhaps TRBD1 (5 bases). The CDR3 is 16 amino acids. The germline CDR1 and CDR2 sequences are SEHNR and FQNEAQ (reference sequence). Trimming left V 5 bases short and J 4 bases short, with 19 bases between.

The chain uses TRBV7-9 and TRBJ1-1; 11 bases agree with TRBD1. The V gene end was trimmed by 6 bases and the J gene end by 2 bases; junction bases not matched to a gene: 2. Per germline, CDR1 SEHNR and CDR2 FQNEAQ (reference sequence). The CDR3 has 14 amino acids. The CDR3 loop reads CASRGQGVNTEAFF. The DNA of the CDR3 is TGTGCCAGCAGGGGACAGGGGGTCAACACTGAAGCTTTCTTT.

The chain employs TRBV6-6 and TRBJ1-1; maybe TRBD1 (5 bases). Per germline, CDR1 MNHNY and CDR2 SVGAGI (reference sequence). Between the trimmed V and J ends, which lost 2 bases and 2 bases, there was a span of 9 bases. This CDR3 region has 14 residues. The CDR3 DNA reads TGTGCCAGCAGTTACGGGGCAGGAAACACTGAAGCTTTCTTT. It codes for CASSYGAGNTEAFF.

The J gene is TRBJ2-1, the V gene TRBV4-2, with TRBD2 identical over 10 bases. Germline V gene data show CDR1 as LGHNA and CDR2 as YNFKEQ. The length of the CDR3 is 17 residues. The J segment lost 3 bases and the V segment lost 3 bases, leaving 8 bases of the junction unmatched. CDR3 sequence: CASSQEGLANLYNEQFF. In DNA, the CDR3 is TGTGCCAGCAGCCAGGAGGGACTAGCGAACCTCTACAATGAGCAGTTCTTC.

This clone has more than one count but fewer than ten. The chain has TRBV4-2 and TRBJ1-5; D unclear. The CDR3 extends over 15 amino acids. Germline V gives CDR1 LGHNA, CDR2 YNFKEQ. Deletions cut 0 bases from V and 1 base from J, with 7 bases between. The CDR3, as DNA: TGTGCCAGCAGCCAAGATATCGAGAGCAATCAGCCCCAGCATTTT. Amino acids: CASSQDIESNQPQHF.

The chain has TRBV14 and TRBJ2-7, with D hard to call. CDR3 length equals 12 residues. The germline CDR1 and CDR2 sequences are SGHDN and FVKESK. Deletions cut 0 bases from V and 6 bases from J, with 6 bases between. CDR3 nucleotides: TGTGCCAGCAGCCAAGATTTCGGCGAGCAGTACTTC. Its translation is CASSQDFGEQYF.

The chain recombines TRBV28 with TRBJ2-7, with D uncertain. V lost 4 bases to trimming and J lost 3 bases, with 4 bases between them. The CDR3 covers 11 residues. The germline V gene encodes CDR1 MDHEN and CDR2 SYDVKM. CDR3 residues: CASSSSYEQYF. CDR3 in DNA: TGTGCCAGCAGTTCCAGCTACGAGCAGTACTTC. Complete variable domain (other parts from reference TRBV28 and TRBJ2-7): DVKVTQSSRYLVKRTGEKVFLECVQDMDHENMFWYRQDPGLGLRLIYFSYDVKMKEKGDIPEGYSVSREKKERFSLILESASTNQTSMYLCASSSSYEQYFGPGTRLTVT.

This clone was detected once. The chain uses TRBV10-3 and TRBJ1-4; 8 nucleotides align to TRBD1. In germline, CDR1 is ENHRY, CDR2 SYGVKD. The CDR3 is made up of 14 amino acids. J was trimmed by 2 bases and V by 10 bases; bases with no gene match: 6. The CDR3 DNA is TGTGCCAGCGCGACAGGGGCCACTAATGAAAAACTGTTTTTT. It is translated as CASATGATNEKLFF.

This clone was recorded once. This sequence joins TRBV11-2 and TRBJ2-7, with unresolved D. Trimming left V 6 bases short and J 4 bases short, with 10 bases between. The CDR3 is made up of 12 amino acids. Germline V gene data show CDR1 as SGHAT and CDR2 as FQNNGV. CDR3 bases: TGTGCCAGCAGATCCATAGTGTACGAGCAGTACTTC. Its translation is CASRSIVYEQYF.

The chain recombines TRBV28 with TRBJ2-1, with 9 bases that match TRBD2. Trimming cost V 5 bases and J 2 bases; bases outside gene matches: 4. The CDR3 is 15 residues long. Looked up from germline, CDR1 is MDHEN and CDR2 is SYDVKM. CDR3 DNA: TGTGCCAGCAGTGCTAGCGGGGTAACCTACAATGAGCAGTTCTTC. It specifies CASSASGVTYNEQFF. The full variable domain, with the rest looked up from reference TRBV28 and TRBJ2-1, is DVKVTQSSRYLVKRTGEKVFLECVQDMDHENMFWYRQDPGLGLRLIYFSYDVKMKEKGDIPEGYSVSREKKERFSLILESASTNQTSMYLCASSASGVTYNEQFFGPGTRLTVL.

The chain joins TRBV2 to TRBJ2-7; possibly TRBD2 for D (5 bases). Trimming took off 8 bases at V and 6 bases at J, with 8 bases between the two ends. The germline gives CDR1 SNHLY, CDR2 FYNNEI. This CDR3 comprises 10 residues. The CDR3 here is CASGSREQYF. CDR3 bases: TGTGCCAGCGGGAGTCGCGAGCAGTACTTC. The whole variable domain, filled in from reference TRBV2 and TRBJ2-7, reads EPEVTQTPSHQVTQMGQEVILRCVPISNHLYFYWYRQILGQKVEFLVSFYNNEISEKSEIFDDQFSVERPDGSNFTLKIRSTKLEDSAMYFCASGSREQYFGPGTRLTVT.

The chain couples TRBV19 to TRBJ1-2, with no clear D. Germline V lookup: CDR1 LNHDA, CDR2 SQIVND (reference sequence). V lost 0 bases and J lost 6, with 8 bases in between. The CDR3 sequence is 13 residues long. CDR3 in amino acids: CASSIEGGNGYTF. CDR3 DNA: TGTGCCAGTAGTATAGAAGGAGGGAATGGCTACACCTTC.

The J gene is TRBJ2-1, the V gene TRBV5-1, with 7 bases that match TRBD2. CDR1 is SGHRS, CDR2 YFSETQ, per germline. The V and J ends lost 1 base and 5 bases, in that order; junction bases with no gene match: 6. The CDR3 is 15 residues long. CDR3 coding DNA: TGCGCCAGCAGCTTGCTAGCGGAGGATAACAATGAGCAGTTCTTC. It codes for CASSLLAEDNNEQFF.

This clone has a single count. The DNA of the CDR3 is TGTGCCAGCAGTTTACGGGACACACCTGAGGTGGGGAACACTGAAGCTTTCTTT. It encodes CASSLRDTPEVGNTEAFF. The V call is TRBV28, the J call TRBJ1-1, with a tentative D call TRBD1 (6 bases). Germline-derived CDR1 and CDR2 are MDHEN and SYDVKM. Trimming removed 2 bases at V and 1 base at J, with 20 bases between. The CDR3 is 18 amino acids. Full variable domain (remainder filled in from reference TRBV28 and TRBJ1-1): DVKVTQSSRYLVKRTGEKVFLECVQDMDHENMFWYRQDPGLGLRLIYFSYDVKMKEKGDIPEGYSVSREKKERFSLILESASTNQTSMYLCASSLRDTPEVGNTEAFFGQGTRLTVV.

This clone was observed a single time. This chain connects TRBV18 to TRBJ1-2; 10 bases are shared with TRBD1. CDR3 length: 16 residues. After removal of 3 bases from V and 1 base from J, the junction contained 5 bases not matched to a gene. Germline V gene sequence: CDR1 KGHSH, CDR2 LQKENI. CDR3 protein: CASSPETGGLNYGYTF. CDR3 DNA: TGTGCCAGCTCACCCGAGACAGGGGGCCTTAACTATGGCTACACCTTC.

For the CDR3, the DNA is TGTGCCAGCAGCTTTTACAGGGAAGGGTCCTACGAGCAGTACTTC. Translated, it gives CASSFYREGSYEQYF. This chain uses TRBV7-8 with TRBJ2-7; D possibly corresponds to TRBD1 (6 bases). Germline V gene lookup returns CDR1 SGHVS and CDR2 FQNEAQ. The CDR3 spans 15 residues. Trimming stripped 3 bases from V and 1 base from J, with 13 bases between. The entire variable domain, with the rest obtained from reference TRBV7-8 and TRBJ2-7, is as follows: GAGVSQSPRYKVAKRGQDVALRCDPISGHVSLFWYQQALGQGPEFLTYFQNEAQLDKSGLPSDRFFAERPEGSVSTLKIQRTQQEDSAVYLCASSFYREGSYEQYFGPGTRLTVT.

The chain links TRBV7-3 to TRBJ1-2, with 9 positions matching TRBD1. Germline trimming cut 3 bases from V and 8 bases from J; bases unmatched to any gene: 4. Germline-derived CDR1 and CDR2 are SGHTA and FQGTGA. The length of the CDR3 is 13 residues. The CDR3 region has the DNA TGTGCCAGCAGCTTTAACAGGGGGCAAGGCTACACCTTC. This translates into CASSFNRGQGYTF.

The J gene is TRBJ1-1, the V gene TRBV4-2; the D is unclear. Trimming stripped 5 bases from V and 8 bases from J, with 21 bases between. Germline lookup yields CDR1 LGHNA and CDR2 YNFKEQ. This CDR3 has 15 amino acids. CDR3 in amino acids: CASSFWSQLSFEAFF. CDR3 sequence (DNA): TGTGCCAGCAGCTTCTGGTCCCAGTTGTCGTTCGAAGCTTTCTTT.

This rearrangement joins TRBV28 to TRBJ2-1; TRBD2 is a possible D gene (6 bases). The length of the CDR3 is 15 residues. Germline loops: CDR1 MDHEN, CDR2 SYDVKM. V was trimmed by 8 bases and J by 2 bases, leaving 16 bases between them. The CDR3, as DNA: TGTGCCAGCGTAGACATTAGCGGAACCTACAATGAGCAGTTCTTC. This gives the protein CASVDISGTYNEQFF. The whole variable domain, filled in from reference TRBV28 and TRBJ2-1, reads DVKVTQSSRYLVKRTGEKVFLECVQDMDHENMFWYRQDPGLGLRLIYFSYDVKMKEKGDIPEGYSVSREKKERFSLILESASTNQTSMYLCASVDISGTYNEQFFGPGTRLTVL.

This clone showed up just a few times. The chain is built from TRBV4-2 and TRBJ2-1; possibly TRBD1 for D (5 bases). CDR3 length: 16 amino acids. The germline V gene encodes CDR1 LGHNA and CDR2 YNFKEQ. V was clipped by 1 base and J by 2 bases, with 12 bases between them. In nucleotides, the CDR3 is TGTGCCAGCAGCCAAGTTCAGGGCAGTCCCTACAATGAGCAGTTCTTC. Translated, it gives CASSQVQGSPYNEQFF.

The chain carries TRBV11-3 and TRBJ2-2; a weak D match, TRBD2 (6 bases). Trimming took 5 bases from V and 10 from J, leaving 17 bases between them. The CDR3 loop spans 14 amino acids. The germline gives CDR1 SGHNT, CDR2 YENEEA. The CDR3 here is CASSPDRGGEELFF. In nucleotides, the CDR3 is TGTGCCAGCAGCCCGGACCGGGGAGGTGAGGAGCTGTTTTTT.

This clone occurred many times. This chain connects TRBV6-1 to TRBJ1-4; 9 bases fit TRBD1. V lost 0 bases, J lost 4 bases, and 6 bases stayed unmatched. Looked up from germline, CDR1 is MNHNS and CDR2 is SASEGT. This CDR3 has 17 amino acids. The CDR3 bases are TGTGCCAGCAGTGAAGCGACGCCGGGACAGGGTAATGAAAAACTGTTTTTT. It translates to CASSEATPGQGNEKLFF.

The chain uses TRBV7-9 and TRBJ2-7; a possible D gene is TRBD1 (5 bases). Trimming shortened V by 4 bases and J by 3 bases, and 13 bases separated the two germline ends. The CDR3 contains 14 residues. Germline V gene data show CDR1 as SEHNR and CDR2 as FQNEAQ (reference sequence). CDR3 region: CASSSQGIGYEQYF. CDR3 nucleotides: TGTGCCAGCAGCTCTCAGGGTATTGGCTACGAGCAGTACTTC.

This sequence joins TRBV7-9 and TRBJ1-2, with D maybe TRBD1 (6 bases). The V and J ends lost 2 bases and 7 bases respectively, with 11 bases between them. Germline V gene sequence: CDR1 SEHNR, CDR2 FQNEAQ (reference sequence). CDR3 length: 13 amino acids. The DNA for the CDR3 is TGTGCCAGCAGCTTAAGACAGGATGGTGGCTACACCTTC. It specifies CASSLRQDGGYTF. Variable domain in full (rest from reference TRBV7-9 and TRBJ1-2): DTGVSQNPRHKITKRGQNVTFRCDPISEHNRLYWYRQTLGQGPEFLTYFQNEAQLEKSRLLSDRFSAERPKGSFSTLEIQRTEQGDSAMYLCASSLRQDGGYTFGSGTRLTVV.

The CDR3 coding sequence is TGTGCCAGCAGTCGAGGACAGGGGGGGGCCAACGTCCTGACTTTC. Amino acids: CASSRGQGGANVLTF. J is TRBJ2-6 and V is TRBV6-1; 9 nucleotides agree with TRBD1. V trimming: 5 bases; J trimming: 4 bases; junction bases outside the gene matches: 3. The CDR3 has 15 amino acids. Germline V gene sequence: CDR1 MNHNS, CDR2 SASEGT.